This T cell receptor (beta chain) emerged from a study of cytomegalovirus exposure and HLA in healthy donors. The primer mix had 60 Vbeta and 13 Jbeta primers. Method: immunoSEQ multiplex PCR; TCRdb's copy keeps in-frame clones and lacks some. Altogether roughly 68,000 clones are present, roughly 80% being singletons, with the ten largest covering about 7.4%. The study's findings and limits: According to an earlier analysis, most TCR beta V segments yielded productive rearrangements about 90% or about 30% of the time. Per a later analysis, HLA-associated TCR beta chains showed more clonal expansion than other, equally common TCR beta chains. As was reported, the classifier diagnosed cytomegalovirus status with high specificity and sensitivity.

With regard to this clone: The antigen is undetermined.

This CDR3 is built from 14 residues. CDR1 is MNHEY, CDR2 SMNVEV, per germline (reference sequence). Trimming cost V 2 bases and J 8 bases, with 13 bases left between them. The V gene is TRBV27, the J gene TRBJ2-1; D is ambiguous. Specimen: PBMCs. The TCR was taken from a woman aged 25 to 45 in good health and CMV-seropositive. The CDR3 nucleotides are TGTGCCAGCAGTTTAATGGGCCCTTGGGATGAGCAGTTCTTC. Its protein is CASSLMGPWDEQFF.